These 14 T cell receptor beta chains were all obtained from the same sample, sequenced in a study of T cell responses to AZD1222 COVID-19 vaccine. Repertoires were generated with immunoSEQ multiplex PCR, while TCRdb's copy carries only in-frame clones and drops some. There are around 140,000 clones in the sample; 85% to 95% occur only once, and roughly 3.6% lies in the top ten. The sample consisted of peripheral blood, taken 28 days after the second AZD1222 dose. The receptors here all came from an adult who received the AZD1222 COVID-19 vaccine.

J is TRBJ1-5 and V is TRBV24-1; 7 bases are a match to TRBD1. The ends lost 2 bases at V and 7 bases at J; junction bases unmatched: 10. Germline CDR1 and CDR2: KGHDR and SFDVKD. The CDR3 extends over 16 amino acids. The CDR3 nucleotides read TGTGCCACCAGTGATTCGAAACAGGGGCTTAGGCAGCCCCAGCATTTT. It yields the protein CATSDSKQGLRQPQHF.

The rearrangement links TRBV6-5 to TRBJ1-1; D is perhaps TRBD1 (5 bases). Germline V gives CDR1 MNHEY, CDR2 SVGAGI. V gave up 6 bases and J gave up 4 bases, with 15 bases separating them. There are 14 residues in the CDR3. The CDR3 DNA reads TGTGCCAGCAGCCCGGGACCGCAGAGCACTGAAGCTTTCTTT. It codes for CASSPGPQSTEAFF.

A few counts support this clone. The chain links TRBV27 to TRBJ2-7; 12 bases align to TRBD2. The V segment lost 6 bases and the J segment 2 bases; nucleotides outside the gene matches: 8. This CDR3 region has 16 residues. The germline gives CDR1 MNHEY, CDR2 SMNVEV (reference sequence). The CDR3 sequence is CASSPRSSGRAYEQYF. The CDR3 DNA sequence: TGTGCCAGCAGCCCCCGGTCTAGCGGGAGGGCCTACGAGCAGTACTTC.

The genes are TRBV9 and TRBJ1-3; no firm D call. There are 16 residues in the CDR3. Germline lookup yields CDR1 SGDLS and CDR2 YYNGEE. V lost 4 bases and J 0 bases, leaving 14 bases between the germline ends. The CDR3 DNA sequence: TGTGCCAGCAGCCCGGGTAGACGGATCTCTGGAAACACCATATATTTT. This codes for CASSPGRRISGNTIYF.

This clone was seen once. The V call is TRBV7-8, the J call TRBJ1-6; 8 bases align to TRBD1. With 3 bases clipped from V and 6 bases from J, the junction kept 4 bases outside the gene matches. Per germline, CDR1 SGHVS and CDR2 FQNEAQ. The CDR3 length is 15 residues. CDR3 loop: CASSLGQATNSPLHF. CDR3 nucleotide sequence: TGTGCCAGCAGCTTGGGACAGGCCACTAATTCACCCCTCCACTTT.

This chain links TRBV4-1 with TRBJ1-5; a possible D gene is TRBD1 (5 bases). Germline loops: CDR1 MGHRA, CDR2 YSYEKL. V was clipped by 0 bases and J by 7 bases, with 13 bases between them. This CDR3 comprises 15 residues. CDR3 coding DNA: TGCGCCAGCAGCCAAGATGGGGGAAGCAGACAGCCCCAGCATTTT. Translation gives CASSQDGGSRQPQHF.

This chain joins TRBV28 and TRBJ2-7; D is possibly TRBD1 or TRBD2 (5 bases each). V was trimmed by 8 bases and J by 2 bases, leaving 10 bases between them. The germline V gene has CDR1 MDHEN and CDR2 SYDVKM. The CDR3 is made up of 12 amino acids. CDR3 residues: CASRDAPYEQYF. The CDR3 DNA reads as TGTGCCAGCCGGGACGCTCCCTACGAGCAGTACTTC.

V and J are TRBV28 and TRBJ1-3; D unresolved. Per the germline V gene, CDR1 is MDHEN and CDR2 is SYDVKM. This CDR3 spans 14 amino acids. V lost 5 bases and J 0 bases, leaving 8 bases between the germline ends. CDR3 residues: CASSLGSSGNTIYF. CDR3 DNA: TGTGCCAGCAGTCTAGGGAGCTCTGGAAACACCATATATTTT.

The DNA of the CDR3 is TGTGCCAGCAGTTACTTCAGGGGGAGGACTAACTATGGCTACACCTTC. Translation: CASSYFRGRTNYGYTF. V usage is TRBV6-5 and J usage is TRBJ1-2; 7 bases map to TRBD1. Germline trimming cut 1 base from V and 0 bases from J; bases unmatched to any gene: 5. Germline V gene sequence: CDR1 MNHEY, CDR2 SVGAGI. The CDR3 is 16 residues long.

The V gene is TRBV27, the J gene TRBJ2-7; D not certain. The CDR3 loop spans 16 amino acids. The germline gives CDR1 MNHEY, CDR2 SMNVEV (reference sequence). V lost 4 bases to trimming and J lost 0 bases, with 16 bases between them. In nucleotides, the CDR3 is TGTGCCAGCAGTTACTTAGCCGGACCCCCCTCCTACGAGCAGTACTTC. It translates to CASSYLAGPPSYEQYF.

The CDR3 reads CASSVAYTGELFF. The CDR3 bases are TGTGCCAGCAGCGTAGCGTACACCGGGGAGCTGTTTTTT. The chain couples TRBV9 to TRBJ2-2; no reliable D call. Trimming cost V 0 bases and J 3 bases, with 3 bases left between them. Germline V gives CDR1 SGDLS, CDR2 YYNGEE. The CDR3 has 13 residues.

CDR3: CASSLGGPSTDTQYF. CDR3 coding DNA: TGTGCCAGCAGCTTGGGGGGACCGAGCACAGATACGCAGTATTTT. The rearrangement uses TRBV5-4 and TRBJ2-3; D possibly uses TRBD1 or TRBD2 (5 bases each). With 0 bases removed from V and 0 bases from J, the gap between germline ends came to 8 bases. The CDR3 is 15 amino acids. CDR1 is SGHNT and CDR2 is YYREEE in the germline V gene (reference sequence).

The chain couples TRBV10-3 to TRBJ1-2; D remains ambiguous. Germline CDR1 ENHRY, CDR2 SYGVKD. The V end lost 7 bases, the J end lost 6 bases, and 18 bases lay between the germline ends. The CDR3 runs to 14 residues. CDR3 in amino acids: CAITDPLGGDGYTF. CDR3 coding DNA: TGTGCCATCACGGACCCTCTCGGAGGTGATGGCTACACCTTC.

This clone is a singleton in its sample. This chain uses TRBV19 with TRBJ1-1; D unclear. CDR3 size: 13 residues. With 3 bases removed from V and 5 bases from J, the gap between germline ends came to 10 bases. The germline V gene encodes CDR1 LNHDA and CDR2 SQIVND (reference sequence). CDR3 nucleotides: TGTGCCAGTAGTATTTTCATTGGGACTGAAGCTTTCTTT. Encoded protein: CASSIFIGTEAFF. The whole variable domain, filled in from reference TRBV19 and TRBJ1-1, reads DGGITQSPKYLFRKEGQNVTLSCEQNLNHDAMYWYRQDPGQGLRLIYYSQIVNDFQKGDIAEGYSVSREKKESFPLTVTSAQKNPTAFYLCASSIFIGTEAFFGQGTRLTVV.